This T cell receptor beta chain was captured in a study of T cells in Graves' hyperthyroidism and ophthalmopathy. RNA transcripts provided the source from which TCR beta CDR3 regions were amplified. HTBI primers were used for first-round RT-PCR of the TCR CDR3. TCRdb re-derived calls from the multiplex PCR reads in MiXCR, one entry per CDR3 protein. The sample comprises 350,000 or so distinct CDR3 sequences, 17% of which are singletons, and 34% rests with the top ten. Sequences were obtained from blood. This sequence was found in a woman in her thirties with Graves' hyperthyroidism that later progressed to Graves' ophthalmopathy.

In DNA form, the CDR3 reads TGTGCCAGCAGCTCCGGCGGGACAGATGGAAACACCATATATTTT. Its translation: CASSSGGTDGNTIYF. The chain recombines TRBV6-1 with TRBJ1-3; the match to TRBD1 covers 7 bases. V trimming: 6 bases; J trimming: 3 bases; junction bases outside the gene matches: 8. CDR1 and CDR2 (germline): MNHNS, SASEGT. This CDR3 has 15 amino acids.